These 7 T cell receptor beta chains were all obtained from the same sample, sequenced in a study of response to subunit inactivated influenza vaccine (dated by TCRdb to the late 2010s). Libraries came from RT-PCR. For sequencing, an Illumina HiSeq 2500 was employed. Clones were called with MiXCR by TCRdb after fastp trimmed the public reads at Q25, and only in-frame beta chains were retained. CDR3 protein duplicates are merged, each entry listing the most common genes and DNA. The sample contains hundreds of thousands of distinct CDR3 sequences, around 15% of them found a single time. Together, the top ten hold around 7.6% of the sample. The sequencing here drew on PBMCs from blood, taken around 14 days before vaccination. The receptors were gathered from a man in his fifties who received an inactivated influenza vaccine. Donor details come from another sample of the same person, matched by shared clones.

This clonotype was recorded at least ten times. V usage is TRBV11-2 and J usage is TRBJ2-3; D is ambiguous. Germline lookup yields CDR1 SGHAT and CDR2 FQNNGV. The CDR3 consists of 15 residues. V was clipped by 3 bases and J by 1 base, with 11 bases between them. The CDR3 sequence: CASSLFSAGTDTQYF. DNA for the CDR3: TGTGCCAGCAGCTTGTTTTCGGCGGGCACAGATACGCAGTATTTT.

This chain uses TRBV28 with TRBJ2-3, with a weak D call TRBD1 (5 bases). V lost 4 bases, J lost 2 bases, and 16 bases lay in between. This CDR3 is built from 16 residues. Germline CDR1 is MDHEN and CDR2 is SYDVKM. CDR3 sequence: CASSSIQGFSTDTQYF. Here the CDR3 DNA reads TGTGCCAGCAGTTCTATCCAGGGATTTTCCACAGATACGCAGTATTTT.

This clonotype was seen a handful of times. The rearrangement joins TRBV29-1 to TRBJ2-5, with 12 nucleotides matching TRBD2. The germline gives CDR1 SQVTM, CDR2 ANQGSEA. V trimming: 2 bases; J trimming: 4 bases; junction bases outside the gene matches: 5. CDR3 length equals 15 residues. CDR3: CSVEPTSGGGETQYF. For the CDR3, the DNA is TGCAGCGTTGAACCGACTAGCGGGGGAGGAGAGACCCAGTACTTC.

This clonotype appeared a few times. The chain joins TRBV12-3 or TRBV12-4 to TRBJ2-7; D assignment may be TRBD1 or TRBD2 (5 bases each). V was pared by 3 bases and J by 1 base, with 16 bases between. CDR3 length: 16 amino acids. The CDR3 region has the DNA TGTGCCAGCAGTTTGAGCAGGGAGAAGGGATCCTACGAGCAGTACTTC. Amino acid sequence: CASSLSREKGSYEQYF.

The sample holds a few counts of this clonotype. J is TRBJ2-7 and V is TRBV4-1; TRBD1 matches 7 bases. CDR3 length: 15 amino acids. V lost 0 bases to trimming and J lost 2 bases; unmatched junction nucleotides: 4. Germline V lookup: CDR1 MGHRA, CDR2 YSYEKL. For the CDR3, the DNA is TGCGCCAGCAGCCAAGAGACAGGGCTGGCCTACGAGCAGTACTTC. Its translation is CASSQETGLAYEQYF.

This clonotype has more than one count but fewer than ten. CDR3 DNA sequence: TGTGCCAGCAGTTACTCCCCGACAGGGGGGCACACCTTC. It codes for CASSYSPTGGHTF. This chain joins TRBV6-2 or TRBV6-3 and TRBJ1-2; TRBD1 aligns across 9 bases. This CDR3 has 13 residues. Per germline, CDR1 MNHEY and CDR2 SVGEGT. V lost 0 bases to trimming and J lost 12 bases; unmatched junction nucleotides: 5.

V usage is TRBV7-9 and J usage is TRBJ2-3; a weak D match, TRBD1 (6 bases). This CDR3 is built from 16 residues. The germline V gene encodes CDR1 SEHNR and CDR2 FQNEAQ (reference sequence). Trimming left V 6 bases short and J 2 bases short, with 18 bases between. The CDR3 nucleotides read TGTGCCAGCAGTCCTACAGGGATAAGTTCCACAGATACGCAGTATTTT. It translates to CASSPTGISSTDTQYF.